The source of this T cell receptor (beta chain) is a study of blood T cell repertoires in COVID-19. Study-level information: From T cells, B-cell-depleted T cells, or PBMCs came the material, which was cDNA or gDNA.

CDR3 length: 14 amino acids. Germline trimming cut 3 bases from V and 8 bases from J; bases unmatched to any gene: 2. Germline V gene data show CDR1 as LGHDT and CDR2 as YNNKEL (reference sequence). Per the original data handling: Nucleated cell number was recorded as an estimate derived from reference gene primer amplification. Some clones are missing from TCRdb's copy, which holds only in-frame ones; the method was immunoSEQ multiplex PCR. Clone size and the V and J calls come from that table; the DNA yielded D and trimming. The sample contains some 74,000 clones, roughly 80% of which appear only once.

The V and J genes are TRBV3-1 (or the pseudogene TRBV3-2) and TRBJ1-4; 11 nucleotides agree with TRBD1. The receptor's source is a woman older than 75 with active or convalescent COVID-19. Sequencing was done on a sample of peripheral blood. The CDR3 sequence is CASSHGQGAEKLFF. The CDR3 region has the DNA TGTGCCAGCAGCCATGGACAGGGGGCGGAAAAACTGTTTTTT.